This is a list of T cell receptor beta chains from one sample in a study of blood T cell repertoires in COVID-19. Only in-frame clones appear in the TCRdb table, and some are missing; sequencing was by immunoSEQ multiplex PCR. The data show about 35,000 clones, with more than 75% seen just once and around 40% held by the top ten. Sample: peripheral blood. The receptors shown here come from an older man with active or convalescent COVID-19. Each CDR3 is given with its conserved first and last residue. A D gene is named only where the DNA matches it firmly. For some rows the clone size is stated as once, few or many, or as a class when expanded; others skip it.

CDR3 length,D gene,clone size,V gene,J gene,CDR3 protein,CDR3 DNA
14,-,-,TRBV19,TRBJ1-2,CASSITGSGRGYTF,TGTGCCAGTAGTATTACGGGATCCGGGAGGGGCTACACCTTC
17,TRBD1,-,TRBV4-1,TRBJ2-6,CASSQVSKGAGANVLTF,TGCGCCAGCAGCCAGGTGTCGAAGGGGGCCGGGGCCAACGTCCTGACTTTC
15,-,-,TRBV6-5,TRBJ1-5,CASTPDLRGNQPQHF,TGTGCCAGCACCCCCGATTTGAGAGGCAATCAGCCCCAGCATTTT
14,-,once,TRBV6-5,TRBJ1-5,CASQQGPNNQPQHF,TGTGCCAGTCAACAGGGCCCAAATAATCAGCCCCAGCATTTT
15,TRBD2,few,TRBV4-1,TRBJ2-1,CASSQGLAGENEQFF,TGCGCCAGCAGCCAAGGTCTAGCGGGAGAGAATGAGCAGTTCTTC
18,TRBD2,-,TRBV4-2,TRBJ2-7,CASSQDLSGRSISYEQYF,TGTGCCAGCAGCCAAGATCTTAGCGGGAGGTCAATTTCCTACGAGCAGTACTTC
15,-,-,TRBV19,TRBJ2-7,CASSSHMESAEVQYF,TGTGCCAGTAGTTCCCACATGGAATCCGCGGAGGTGCAGTACTTC
13,TRBD2,-,TRBV6-5,TRBJ2-2,CASGRAETGELFF,TGTGCCAGCGGGAGGGCAGAAACCGGGGAGCTGTTTTTT
13,-,-,TRBV9,TRBJ2-1,CASSVDEGNEQFF,TGTGCCAGCAGCGTAGACGAGGGCAATGAGCAGTTCTTC
13,-,-,TRBV24-1,TRBJ2-3,CATSKRLTDTQYF,TGTGCCACCAGTAAACGACTCACAGATACGCAGTATTTT
13,-,-,TRBV7-2,TRBJ2-3,CASSLFGSDTQYF,TGTGCCAGCAGCTTATTCGGGTCGGATACGCAGTATTTT
14,-,-,TRBV27,TRBJ2-7,CASSGVRGSYEQYF,TGTGCCAGCTCAGGGGTAAGGGGGTCCTACGAGCAGTACTTC
17,TRBD2,once,TRBV11-2,TRBJ2-4,CASSLAGTSTGRVIQYF,TGTGCCAGCAGCTTAGCCGGGACTAGCACGGGACGGGTCATTCAGTACTTC
16,TRBD1,-,TRBV29-1,TRBJ2-3,CSVGDRGSMRTDTQYF,TGCAGCGTTGGGGACAGGGGTAGTATGAGAACAGATACGCAGTATTTT
16,-,-,TRBV11-2,TRBJ2-3,CASSLGSRILTDTQYF,TGTGCCAGCAGCTTAGGTTCGCGGATCCTCACAGATACGCAGTATTTT
14,-,few,TRBV2,TRBJ2-7,CASSPSPRDSVQYF,TGTGCCAGCAGCCCCTCCCCCCGGGATTCAGTGCAGTACTTC
15,TRBD2,-,TRBV28,TRBJ2-1,CASSSGGRSYNEQFF,TGTGCCAGCAGTTCGGGCGGGAGGTCCTACAATGAGCAGTTCTTC
15,TRBD1,-,TRBV5-8,TRBJ1-1,CASSSPGGMNTEAFF,TGTGCCAGCAGCTCGCCAGGGGGGATGAACACTGAAGCTTTCTTT
16,TRBD2,-,TRBV4-3,TRBJ2-3,CASSQVTAGRTDTQYF,TGCGCCAGCAGCCAAGTAACAGCGGGGCGCACAGATACGCAGTATTTT
15,-,few,TRBV7-6,TRBJ1-2,CASSLAPGQNYGYTF,TGTGCCAGCAGCTTAGCGCCAGGACAGAACTATGGCTACACCTTC
14,TRBD1,-,TRBV5-8,TRBJ1-1,CASSFGQGYTEAFF,TGTGCCAGCAGCTTCGGACAGGGGTACACTGAAGCTTTCTTT
13,-,-,TRBV12-3/TRBV12-4,TRBJ2-5,CASSLAGVETQYF,TGTGCCAGCAGTTTGGCAGGGGTGGAGACCCAGTACTTC
16,-,-,TRBV28,TRBJ2-2,CASSLTGDSTTGELFF,TGTGCCAGCAGTTTAACAGGAGACTCTACCACCGGGGAGCTGTTTTTT
16,-,few,TRBV7-2,TRBJ2-1,CASSLGEGQSYNEQFF,TGTGCCAGCAGCTTAGGGGAGGGACAATCCTACAATGAGCAGTTCTTC
15,-,-,TRBV19,TRBJ1-5,CASSISTGHDQPQHF,TGTGCCAGTAGTATAAGTACAGGACACGATCAGCCCCAGCATTTT
15,-,-,TRBV28,TRBJ2-2,CASSFSAGRTGELFF,TGTGCCAGCAGTTTCTCGGCGGGACGAACCGGGGAGCTGTTTTTT
18,-,-,TRBV2,TRBJ1-3,CASSGQTGDFGSGNTIYF,TGTGCCAGCAGTGGTCAGACCGGGGATTTTGGTAGTGGAAACACCATATATTTT
18,TRBD1,-,TRBV20-1,TRBJ2-5,CSASNDPGGGRNQETQYF,TGCAGTGCTAGTAATGACCCAGGGGGTGGGCGAAACCAAGAGACCCAGTACTTC
13,-,-,TRBV19,TRBJ2-1,CATSLAGVGEQFF,TGTGCCACATCCTTAGCCGGAGTGGGTGAGCAGTTCTTC
13,-,-,TRBV19,TRBJ1-6,CASGQGYNSPLHF,TGTGCCAGTGGCCAGGGCTATAATTCACCCCTCCACTTT
14,TRBD1,-,TRBV3-1/TRBV3-2,TRBJ2-1,CASSRGTEYNEQFF,TGTGCCAGCAGCCGGGGGACAGAGTACAATGAGCAGTTCTTC
13,-,-,TRBV6-5,TRBJ1-1,CASLPQGNTEAFF,TGTGCCAGCTTGCCTCAGGGGAACACTGAAGCTTTCTTT
13,-,-,TRBV28,TRBJ1-2,CASTRGANYGYTF,TGTGCCAGCACCCGGGGAGCTAACTATGGCTACACCTTC
13,TRBD2,-,TRBV11-3,TRBJ2-1,CASSPSGSGEQFF,TGTGCCAGCAGCCCTAGCGGGAGCGGGGAGCAGTTCTTC
15,TRBD2,-,TRBV5-4,TRBJ2-1,CASSFTLAGGNEQFF,TGTGCCAGCAGCTTTACCCTAGCGGGGGGGAATGAGCAGTTCTTC
13,-,-,TRBV19,TRBJ2-5,CASSPTRGETQYF,TGTGCCAGTAGCCCGACTAGAGGGGAGACCCAGTACTTC
15,-,-,TRBV11-2,TRBJ2-7,CASSLTGMSSYEQYF,TGTGCCAGCAGCTTAACAGGGATGAGCTCCTACGAGCAGTACTTC
12,-,-,TRBV9,TRBJ1-5,CASSGFGGPQHF,TGTGCCAGCAGCGGATTCGGAGGGCCCCAGCATTTT
13,-,-,TRBV18,TRBJ2-7,CASSQTTHYEQYF,TGTGCCAGCTCACAGACTACTCACTACGAGCAGTACTTC
14,-,-,TRBV27,TRBJ2-2,CASSFRHLTGELFF,TGTGCCAGCAGTTTCAGGCACCTCACCGGGGAGCTGTTTTTT
16,TRBD2,-,TRBV27,TRBJ2-3,CASSLFAGASTDTQYF,TGTGCCAGCAGTTTATTTGCGGGAGCGAGCACAGATACGCAGTATTTT
13,-,few,TRBV3-1/TRBV3-2,TRBJ2-1,CASSQAGRNEQFF,TGTGCCAGCAGCCAAGCAGGGCGGAATGAGCAGTTCTTC
14,TRBD1,-,TRBV11-3,TRBJ2-3,CASSSRTGSDTQYF,TGTGCCAGCAGCTCAAGGACAGGGTCAGATACGCAGTATTTT
15,-,once,TRBV4-3,TRBJ1-1,CASSQEKEMNTEAFF,TGCGCCAGCAGCCAAGAAAAAGAGATGAACACTGAAGCTTTCTTT
13,TRBD1,once,TRBV2,TRBJ1-2,CASRTGQDYGYTF,TGTGCCAGCAGGACCGGACAGGACTATGGCTACACCTTC
12,-,-,TRBV12-3/TRBV12-4,TRBJ1-2,CASSFMNYGYTF,TGTGCCAGCAGTTTTATGAACTATGGCTACACCTTC
15,TRBD2,-,TRBV11-1,TRBJ2-2,CASSTLAGAAGELFF,TGTGCCAGCAGCACTCTAGCGGGAGCGGCCGGGGAGCTGTTTTTT
15,-,-,TRBV6-1,TRBJ2-1,CASSEAGARGDEQFF,TGTGCCAGCAGTGAAGCGGGCGCCAGGGGGGATGAGCAGTTCTTC
16,-,once,TRBV29-1,TRBJ2-7,CSVDKRAQGSTYEQYF,TGCAGCGTTGACAAGCGCGCACAGGGTTCGACCTACGAGCAGTACTTC
16,TRBD1,-,TRBV4-3,TRBJ1-2,CASSQDIRGDSYGYTF,TGCGCCAGCAGCCAAGATATCAGGGGGGACTCTTATGGCTACACCTTC
15,TRBD2,-,TRBV5-5,TRBJ2-7,CASSLGLADIYEQYF,TGTGCCAGCAGCTTGGGACTAGCGGATATCTACGAGCAGTACTTC
15,-,-,TRBV10-3,TRBJ1-3,CAISDRVSSGNTIYF,TGTGCCATCAGTGACCGCGTTAGCTCTGGAAACACCATATATTTT
14,-,-,TRBV9,TRBJ1-1,CASSPQGGNTEAFF,TGTGCCAGCAGCCCCCAAGGGGGGAACACTGAAGCTTTCTTT
13,-,-,TRBV19,TRBJ1-2,CASSMEGVYGYTF,TGTGCCAGTAGTATGGAAGGGGTCTATGGCTACACCTTC